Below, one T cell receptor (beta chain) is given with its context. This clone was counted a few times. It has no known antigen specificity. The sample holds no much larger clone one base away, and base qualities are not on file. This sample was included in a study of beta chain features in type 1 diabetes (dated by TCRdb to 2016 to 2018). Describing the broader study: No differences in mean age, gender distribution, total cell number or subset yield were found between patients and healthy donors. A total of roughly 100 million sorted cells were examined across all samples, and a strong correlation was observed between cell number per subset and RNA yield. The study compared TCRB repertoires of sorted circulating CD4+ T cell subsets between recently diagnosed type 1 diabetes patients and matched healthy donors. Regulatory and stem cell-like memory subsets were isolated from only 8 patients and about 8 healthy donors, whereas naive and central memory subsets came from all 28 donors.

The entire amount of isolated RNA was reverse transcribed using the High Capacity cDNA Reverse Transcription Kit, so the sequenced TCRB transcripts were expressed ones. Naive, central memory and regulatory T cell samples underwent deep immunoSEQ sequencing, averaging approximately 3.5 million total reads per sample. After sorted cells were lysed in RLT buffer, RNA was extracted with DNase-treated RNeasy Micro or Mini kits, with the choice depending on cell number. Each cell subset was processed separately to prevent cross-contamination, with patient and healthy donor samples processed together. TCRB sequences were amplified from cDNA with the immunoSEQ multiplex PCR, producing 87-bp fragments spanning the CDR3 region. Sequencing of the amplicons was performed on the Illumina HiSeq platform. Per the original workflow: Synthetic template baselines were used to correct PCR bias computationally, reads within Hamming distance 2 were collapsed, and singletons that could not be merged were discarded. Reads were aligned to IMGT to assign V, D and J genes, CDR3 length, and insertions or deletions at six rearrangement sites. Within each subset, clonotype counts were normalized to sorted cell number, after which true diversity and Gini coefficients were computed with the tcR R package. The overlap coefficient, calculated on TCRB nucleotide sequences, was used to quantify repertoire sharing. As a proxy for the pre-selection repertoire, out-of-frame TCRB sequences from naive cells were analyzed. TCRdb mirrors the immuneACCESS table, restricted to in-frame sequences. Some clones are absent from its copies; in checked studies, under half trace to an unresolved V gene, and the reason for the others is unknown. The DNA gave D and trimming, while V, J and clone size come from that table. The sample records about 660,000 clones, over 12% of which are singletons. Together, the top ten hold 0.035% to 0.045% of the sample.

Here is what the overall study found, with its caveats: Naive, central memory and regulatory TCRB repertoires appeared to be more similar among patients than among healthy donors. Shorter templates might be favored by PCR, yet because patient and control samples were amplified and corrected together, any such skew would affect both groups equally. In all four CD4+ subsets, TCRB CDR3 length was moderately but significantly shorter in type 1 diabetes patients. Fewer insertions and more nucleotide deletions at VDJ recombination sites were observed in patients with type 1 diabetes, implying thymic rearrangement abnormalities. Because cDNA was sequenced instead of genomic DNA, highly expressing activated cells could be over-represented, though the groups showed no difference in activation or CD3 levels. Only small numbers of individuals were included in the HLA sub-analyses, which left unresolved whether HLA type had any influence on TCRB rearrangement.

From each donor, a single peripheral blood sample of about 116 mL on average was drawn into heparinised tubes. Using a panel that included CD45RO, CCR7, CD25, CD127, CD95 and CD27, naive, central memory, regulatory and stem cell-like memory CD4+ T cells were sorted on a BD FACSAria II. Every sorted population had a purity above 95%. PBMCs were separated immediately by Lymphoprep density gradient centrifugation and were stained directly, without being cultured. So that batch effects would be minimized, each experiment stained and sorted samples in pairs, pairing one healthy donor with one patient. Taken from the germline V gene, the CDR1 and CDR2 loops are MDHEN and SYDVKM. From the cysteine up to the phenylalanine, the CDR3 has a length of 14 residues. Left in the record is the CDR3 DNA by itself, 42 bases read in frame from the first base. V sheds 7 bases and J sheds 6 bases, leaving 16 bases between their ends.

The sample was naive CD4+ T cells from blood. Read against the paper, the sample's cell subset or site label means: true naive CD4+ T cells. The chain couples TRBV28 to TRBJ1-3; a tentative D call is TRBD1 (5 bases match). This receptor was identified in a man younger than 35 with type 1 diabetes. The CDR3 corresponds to CASTLGTSLNTIYF. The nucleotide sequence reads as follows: TGTGCCAGCACCCTTGGGACGTCTCTAAACACCATATATTTT.